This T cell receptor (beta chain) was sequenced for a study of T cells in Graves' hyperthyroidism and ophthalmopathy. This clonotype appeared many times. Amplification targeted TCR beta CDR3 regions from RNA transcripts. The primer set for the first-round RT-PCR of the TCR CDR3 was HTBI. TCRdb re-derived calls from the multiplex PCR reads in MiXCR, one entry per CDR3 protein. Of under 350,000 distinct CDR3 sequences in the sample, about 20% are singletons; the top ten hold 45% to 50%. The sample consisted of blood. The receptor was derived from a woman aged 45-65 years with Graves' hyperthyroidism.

The CDR3 region is CASTSRFGSDEQFF. The CDR3 DNA follows: TGTGCCAGCACCTCGAGGTTTGGGTCGGATGAGCAGTTCTTC. The chain carries TRBV5-6 and TRBJ2-1; D not certain. Germline-derived CDR1 and CDR2 are SGHDT and YYEEEE. Trimming took 6 bases from V and 8 from J, leaving 18 bases between them. This CDR3 comprises 14 residues.